This is a list of T cell receptor beta chains from one sample in a study of T-cell memory formation after mild COVID-19. TCRdb called the 5' RACE reads again in MiXCR, with one record for every CDR3 protein. The data contain about 400,000 distinct CDR3 sequences, approximately 15% of them singletons. Sequencing input: PBMCs or a T cell subset sorted from them (not recorded which). The receptors were sampled from a man in his late teens or twenties who had mild COVID-19 (a few samples of this study predate the infection). Cell type and time point are not known. CDR3s include the opening cysteine and the closing phenylalanine or tryptophan. The order of the fields is D gene, clone size, J gene, V gene, CDR3 DNA, CDR3 protein. A D gene is named only where the DNA matches it firmly. Some rows have no size entry. The others give once, few or many, or a class for an expanded clone.

>-|-|TRBJ1-1|TRBV28
TGTGCCAGCAGGTCAGGTAGTTGGACTGAAGCTTTCTTT
CASRSGSWTEAFF
>-|-|TRBJ2-2|TRBV21-1
TGTGCCAGCAACCCCGGGGGATTCACCGGGGAGCTGTTTTTT
CASNPGGFTGELFF
>-|few|TRBJ2-5|TRBV3-1
TGTGCCAGCAGCCATAGGGTGACCGGGGAAGAGACCCAGTACTTC
CASSHRVTGEETQYF
>-|few|TRBJ1-1|TRBV14
TGTGCCAGCACCAGAGGGAGCGGGACTGAAGCTTTCTTT
CASTRGSGTEAFF
>-|few|TRBJ1-1|TRBV6-6
TGTGCCAGCAGGCATGACGGAGGCGGTATAGCTTTCTTT
CASRHDGGGIAFF
>TRBD1|-|TRBJ2-3|TRBV28
TGTGCCAGCAGTTTTGACAGGGGGCAAACAGATACGCAGTATTTT
CASSFDRGQTDTQYF
>-|few|TRBJ2-3|TRBV4-1
TGCGCCAGCAGCCAAGACCGTGGGGGGCCTGAGGGAGATACGCAGTATTTT
CASSQDRGGPEGDTQYF
>-|few|TRBJ2-1|TRBV7-6
TGTGCCAGCAGCCCCCTTTCTTGGGACGGCTACAATGAGCAGTTCTTC
CASSPLSWDGYNEQFF
>TRBD2|few|TRBJ2-3|TRBV7-9
TGTGCCAGCAGCTTGGTAGCGGGGCCGCCGGGAGATACGCAGTATTTT
CASSLVAGPPGDTQYF
>-|-|TRBJ2-4|TRBV7-2
TGTGCCAGCAGCCAGGGACTGCCGAACATTCAGTACTTC
CASSQGLPNIQYF
>-|few|TRBJ2-1|TRBV20-1
TGCAGTGCTAGACCCTCTCCCGTCTCCTACAATGAGCAGTTCTTC
CSARPSPVSYNEQFF
>TRBD1|few|TRBJ2-1|TRBV10-2
TGCGCCAGCAGTGACACAGGGGCAGGGGAGCAGTTCTTC
CASSDTGAGEQFF
>-|few|TRBJ2-7|TRBV20-1
TGCAGTGCTAGAGATCCGAGGGGCTCCTACGAGCAGTACTTC
CSARDPRGSYEQYF
>-|few|TRBJ1-2|TRBV6-5
TGTGCCAGCAGTTACCGAGGGTATGGCTACACCTTC
CASSYRGYGYTF
>-|few|TRBJ1-5|TRBV4-1
TGCGCCAGCAGCCAAGATCACAGGACCAATCAGCCCCAGCATTTT
CASSQDHRTNQPQHF
>-|few|TRBJ2-3|TRBV6-2/TRBV6-3
TGTGCCAGCAGTTATAAGAAATGGACTACCCTCACAGATACGCAGTATTTT
CASSYKKWTTLTDTQYF
>-|many|TRBJ2-1|TRBV20-1
TGCAGTGCTAGAGATCTCTTGAAGGGCGTTAGCTCCTACAATGAGCAGTTCTTC
CSARDLLKGVSSYNEQFF
>-|-|TRBJ2-1|TRBV20-1
TGCAGTGCTAGAGCCGGACAGGGAGGGAATGAGCAGTTCTTC
CSARAGQGGNEQFF
>TRBD2|many|TRBJ2-5|TRBV29-1
TGCAGCGTTGCTTTTTGGGGAGGGACCGGAGAGACCCAGTACTTC
CSVAFWGGTGETQYF
>-|few|TRBJ2-5|TRBV5-1
TGCGCCAGCAGCTTGAAGTCGCAATTCCAAGAGACCCAGTACTTC
CASSLKSQFQETQYF
>-|-|TRBJ1-6|TRBV27
TGTGCCAGCAGCTCCTCCCGGGGGGTCCTCCACTTT
CASSSSRGVLHF
>-|few|TRBJ2-2|TRBV11-2
TGTGCCAGCAGCCCCTCCGGGTCAGGGTATACCGGGGAGCTGTTTTTT
CASSPSGSGYTGELFF
>-|-|TRBJ1-5|TRBV7-2
TGTGCCAGCAGCCTTGACAGGATAGGATCATCGGCCCAGCATTTT
CASSLDRIGSSAQHF
>-|few|TRBJ1-2|TRBV7-2
TGTGCCAGCAGCCAGGGATACGATGGCTACACCTTC
CASSQGYDGYTF
>-|few|TRBJ2-2|TRBV12-3/TRBV12-4
TGTGCCAGCAGTCCGACTCAGGCGGGGACCGGGGAGCTGTTTTTT
CASSPTQAGTGELFF